This T cell receptor (beta chain) was retrieved from a study of T cells in Graves' hyperthyroidism and ophthalmopathy. Study-level background: Peripheral blood draws took place at initial diagnosis, ahead of any treatment. Points from the study as a whole: A model using 13 V-J features told ophthalmopathy apart from stable hyperthyroidism. Among clonotypes expanded in thyroid above 0.001, most were also found in blood.

Uncontrolled infection, other autoimmune disease, pregnancy or lactation barred patients from enrollment. TCR beta CDR3 regions were amplified from RNA transcripts. The HTBI primer set served for first-round RT-PCR of the TCR CDR3. Using its own MiXCR run on the multiplex PCR reads, TCRdb lists one record per CDR3 protein. The sample records about 640,000 distinct CDR3 sequences, 14% being singletons. Germline V gene data show CDR1 as KGHSH and CDR2 as LQKENI. The germline V and J ends were trimmed by 3 bases and 2 bases, with 14 bases remaining between them. The CDR3 loop spans 16 amino acids. This clonotype was seen only a few times. Its specificity is not known.

The specimen was blood. This chain uses TRBV18 with TRBJ1-5, with unresolved D. This clonotype was obtained from a woman aged 45-59 years with Graves' ophthalmopathy. As DNA, the CDR3 is TGTGCCAGCTCACCGGCGGGAGGAGGAGGCAATCAGCCCCAGCATTTT. Amino acid sequence: CASSPAGGGGNQPQHF.